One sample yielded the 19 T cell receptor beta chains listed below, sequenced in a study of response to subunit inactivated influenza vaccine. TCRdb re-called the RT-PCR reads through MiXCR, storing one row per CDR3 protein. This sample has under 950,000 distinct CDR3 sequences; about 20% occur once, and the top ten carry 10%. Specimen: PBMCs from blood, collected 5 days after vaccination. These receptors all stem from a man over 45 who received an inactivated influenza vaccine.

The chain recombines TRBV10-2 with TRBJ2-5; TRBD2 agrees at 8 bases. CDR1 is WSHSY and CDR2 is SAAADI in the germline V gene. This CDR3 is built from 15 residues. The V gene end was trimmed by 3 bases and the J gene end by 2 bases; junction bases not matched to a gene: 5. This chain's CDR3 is CASSDRGGLQETQYF. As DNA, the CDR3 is TGCGCCAGCAGTGATCGCGGGGGGCTTCAAGAGACCCAGTACTTC.

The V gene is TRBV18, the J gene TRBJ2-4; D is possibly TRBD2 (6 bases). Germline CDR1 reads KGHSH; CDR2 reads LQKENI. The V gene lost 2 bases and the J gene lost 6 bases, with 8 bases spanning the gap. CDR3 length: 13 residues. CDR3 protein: CASSPGRGNIQYF. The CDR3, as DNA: TGTGCCAGCTCACCAGGGCGGGGAAACATTCAGTACTTC.

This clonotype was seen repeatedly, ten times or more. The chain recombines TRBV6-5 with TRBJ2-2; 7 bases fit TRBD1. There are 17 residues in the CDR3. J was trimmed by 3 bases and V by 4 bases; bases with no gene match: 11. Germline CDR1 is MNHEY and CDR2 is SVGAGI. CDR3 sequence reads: CASSSGTATLDTGELFF. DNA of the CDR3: TGTGCCAGCAGTTCCGGGACAGCCACCTTGGACACCGGGGAGCTGTTTTTT.

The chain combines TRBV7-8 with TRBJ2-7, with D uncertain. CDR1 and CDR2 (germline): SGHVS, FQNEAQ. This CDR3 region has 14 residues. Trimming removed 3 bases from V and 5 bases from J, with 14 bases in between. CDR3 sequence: CASSFRYRGNEQYF. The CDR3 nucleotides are TGTGCCAGCAGCTTCCGGTACAGAGGCAACGAGCAGTACTTC.

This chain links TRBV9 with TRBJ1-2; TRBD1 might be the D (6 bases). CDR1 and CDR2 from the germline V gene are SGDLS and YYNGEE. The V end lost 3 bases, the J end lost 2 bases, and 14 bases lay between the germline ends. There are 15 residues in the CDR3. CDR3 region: CASSGRSGANYGYTF. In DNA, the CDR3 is TGTGCCAGCAGCGGTAGGTCAGGGGCGAACTATGGCTACACCTTC.

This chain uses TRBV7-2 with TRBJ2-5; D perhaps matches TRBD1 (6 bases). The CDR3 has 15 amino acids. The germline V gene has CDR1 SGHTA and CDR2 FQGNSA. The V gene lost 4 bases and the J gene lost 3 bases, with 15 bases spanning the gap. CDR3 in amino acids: CASSSPPQGKETQYF. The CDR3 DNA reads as TGTGCCAGCAGCTCACCACCACAGGGAAAAGAGACCCAGTACTTC.

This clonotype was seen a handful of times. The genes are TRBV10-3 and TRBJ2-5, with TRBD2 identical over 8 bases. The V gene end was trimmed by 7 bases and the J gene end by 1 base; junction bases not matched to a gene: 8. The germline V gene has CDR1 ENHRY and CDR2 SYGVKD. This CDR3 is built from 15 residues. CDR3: CAINGRGGPQETQYF. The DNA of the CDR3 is TGTGCCATCAACGGCCGGGGGGGACCCCAAGAGACCCAGTACTTC.

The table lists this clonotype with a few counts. CDR3 residues: CASRGQGATDTQYF. DNA for the CDR3: TGTGCCAGCAGGGGGCAGGGGGCAACAGATACGCAGTATTTT. The chain uses TRBV2 and TRBJ2-3; the match to TRBD1 covers 8 bases. The CDR3 is 14 residues long. V shed 6 bases, J shed 3 bases, and the junction held 5 bases outside the gene matches. The germline CDR1 and CDR2 sequences are SNHLY and FYNNEI.

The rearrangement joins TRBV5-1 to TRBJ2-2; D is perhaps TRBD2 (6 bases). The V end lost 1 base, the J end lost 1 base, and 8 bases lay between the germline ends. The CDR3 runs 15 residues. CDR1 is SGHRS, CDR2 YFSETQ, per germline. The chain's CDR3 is CASSLSGENTGELFF. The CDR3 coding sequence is TGCGCCAGCAGCTTGTCGGGGGAGAACACCGGGGAGCTGTTTTTT.

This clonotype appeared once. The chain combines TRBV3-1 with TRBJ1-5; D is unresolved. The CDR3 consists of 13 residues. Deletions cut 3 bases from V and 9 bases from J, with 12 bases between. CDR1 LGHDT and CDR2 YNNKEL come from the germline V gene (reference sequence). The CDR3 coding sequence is TGTGCCAGCAGCCAGAAGGACGGGATGCCCCAGCATTTT. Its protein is CASSQKDGMPQHF. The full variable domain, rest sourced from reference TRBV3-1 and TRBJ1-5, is DTAVSQTPKYLVTQMGNDKSIKCEQNLGHDTMYWYKQDSKKFLKIMFSYNNKELIINETVPNRFSPKSPDKAHLNLHINSLELGDSAVYFCASSQKDGMPQHFGDGTRLSIL.

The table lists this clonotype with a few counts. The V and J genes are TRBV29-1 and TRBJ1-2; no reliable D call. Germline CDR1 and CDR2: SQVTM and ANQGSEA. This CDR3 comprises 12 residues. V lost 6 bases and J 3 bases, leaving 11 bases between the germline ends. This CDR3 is CSVRTIYYGYTF. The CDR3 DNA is TGCAGCGTGAGGACGATCTACTATGGCTACACCTTC.

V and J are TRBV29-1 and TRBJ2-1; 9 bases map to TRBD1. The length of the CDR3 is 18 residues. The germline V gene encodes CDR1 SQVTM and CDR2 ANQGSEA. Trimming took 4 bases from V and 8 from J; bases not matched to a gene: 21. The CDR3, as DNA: TGCAGCGTTGCGTCCCCGCGAAACAGGGGGCTTTTTTGGGATGAGCAGTTCTTC. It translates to CSVASPRNRGLFWDEQFF.

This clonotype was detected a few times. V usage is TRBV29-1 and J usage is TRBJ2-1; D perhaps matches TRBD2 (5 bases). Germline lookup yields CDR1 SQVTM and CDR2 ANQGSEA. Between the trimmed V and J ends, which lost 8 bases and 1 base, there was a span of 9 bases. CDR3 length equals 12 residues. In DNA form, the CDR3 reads TGCAGCACTCGGGGATCCTACAATGAGCAGTTCTTC. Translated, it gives CSTRGSYNEQFF.

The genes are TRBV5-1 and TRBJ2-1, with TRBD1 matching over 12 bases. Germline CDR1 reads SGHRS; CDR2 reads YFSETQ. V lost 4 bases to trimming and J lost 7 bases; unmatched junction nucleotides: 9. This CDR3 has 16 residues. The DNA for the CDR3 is TGCGCCAGCAGCCGGGCCGGGACAGGGGGCGTAAATGAGCAGTTCTTC. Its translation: CASSRAGTGGVNEQFF.

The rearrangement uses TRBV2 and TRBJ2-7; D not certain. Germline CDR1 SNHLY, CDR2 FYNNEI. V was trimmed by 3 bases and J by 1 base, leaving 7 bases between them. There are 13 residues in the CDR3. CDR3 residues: CASSDSVSYEQYF. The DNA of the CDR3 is TGTGCCAGCAGTGATTCAGTTTCCTACGAGCAGTACTTC.

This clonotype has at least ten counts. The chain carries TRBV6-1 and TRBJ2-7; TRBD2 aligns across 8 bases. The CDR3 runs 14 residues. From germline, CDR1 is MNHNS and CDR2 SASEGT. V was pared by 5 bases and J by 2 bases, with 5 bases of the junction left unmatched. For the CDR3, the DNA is TGTGCCAGCAGTCCGCCGGGGGGGACCTACGAGCAGTACTTC. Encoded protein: CASSPPGGTYEQYF.

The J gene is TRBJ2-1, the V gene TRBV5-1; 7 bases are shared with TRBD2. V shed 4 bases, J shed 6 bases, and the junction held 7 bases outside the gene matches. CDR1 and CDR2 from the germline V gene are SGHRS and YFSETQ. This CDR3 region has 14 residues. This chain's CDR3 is CASSLERGINEQFF. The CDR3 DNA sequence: TGCGCCAGCAGCCTAGAGCGGGGCATCAATGAGCAGTTCTTC.

The CDR3 spells CASGTGDRRTGELFF. CDR3 DNA: TGTGCCAGCGGAACCGGGGACAGGCGTACCGGGGAGCTGTTTTTT. The rearrangement uses TRBV11-2 and TRBJ2-2, with 8 nucleotides matching TRBD1. The CDR3 runs to 15 residues. The germline V gene has CDR1 SGHAT and CDR2 FQNNGV. V dropped 8 bases and J dropped 5; count of bases not matched to a gene: 10.

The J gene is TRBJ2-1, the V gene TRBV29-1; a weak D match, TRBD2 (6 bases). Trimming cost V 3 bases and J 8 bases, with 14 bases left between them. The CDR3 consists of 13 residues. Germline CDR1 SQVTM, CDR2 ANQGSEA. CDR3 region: CSVERGAPYEQFF. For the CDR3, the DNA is TGCAGCGTTGAGCGCGGGGCGCCTTATGAGCAGTTCTTC.